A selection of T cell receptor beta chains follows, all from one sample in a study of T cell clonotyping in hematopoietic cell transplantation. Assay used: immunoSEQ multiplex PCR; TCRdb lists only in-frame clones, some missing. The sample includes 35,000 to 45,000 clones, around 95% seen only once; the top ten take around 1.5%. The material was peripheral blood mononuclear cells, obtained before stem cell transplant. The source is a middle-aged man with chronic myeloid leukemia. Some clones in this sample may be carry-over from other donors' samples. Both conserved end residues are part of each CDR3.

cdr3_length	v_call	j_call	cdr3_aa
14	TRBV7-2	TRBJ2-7	CASSLGGTVDEQYF
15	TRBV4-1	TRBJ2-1	CASSQVMRGGNEQFF
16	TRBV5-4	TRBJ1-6	CASSLMGQGANSPLHF
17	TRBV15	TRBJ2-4	CATSRDGLQGWINIQYF
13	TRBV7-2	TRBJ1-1	CASGQGSGTEAFF
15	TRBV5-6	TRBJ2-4	CASSSPAFAKNIQYF
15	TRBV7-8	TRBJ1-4	CASSLVQGAYEKLFF
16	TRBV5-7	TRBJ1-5	CASVRCGEVGNQPQHF
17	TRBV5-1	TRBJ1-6	CASSGRGQGSGNSPLHF
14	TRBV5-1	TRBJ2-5	CASSLNPPQETQYF
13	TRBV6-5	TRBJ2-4	CASSFDRGNIQYF
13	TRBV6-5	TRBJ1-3	CASSYGRRDTIYF
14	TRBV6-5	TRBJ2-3	CASSYSTARDTQYF
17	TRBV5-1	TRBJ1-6	CASSSLGQGVLNSPLHF
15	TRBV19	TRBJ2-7	CASSIDRDSSYEQYF
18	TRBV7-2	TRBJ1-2	CASSFHSPGQGGGYGYTF
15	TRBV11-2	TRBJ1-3	CASSSHTGSGNTIYF
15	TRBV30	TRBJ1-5	CAWSGSGLKDGPQHF
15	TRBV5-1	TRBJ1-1	CASSLGRTGLSEAFF
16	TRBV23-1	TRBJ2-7	CASSQSQGKFTYEQYF
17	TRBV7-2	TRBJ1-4	CASSFGDRGRPHEKLFF
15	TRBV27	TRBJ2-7	CASSLLGQGRYEQYF
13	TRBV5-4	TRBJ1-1	CASSSPGGTEAFF
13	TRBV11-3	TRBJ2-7	CASSLGYSYEQYF
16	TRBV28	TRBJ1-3	CASSSFGTASGNTIYF
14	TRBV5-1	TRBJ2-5	CASSWRTDQETQYF
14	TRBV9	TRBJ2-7	CASSVAGRSHEQYF
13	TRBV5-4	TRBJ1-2	CASSFTGEGGYTF
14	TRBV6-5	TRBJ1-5	CASSYVRDGQPQHF
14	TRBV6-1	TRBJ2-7	CASSDRDGSYEQYF
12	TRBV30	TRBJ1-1	CAWVRWDTEAFF
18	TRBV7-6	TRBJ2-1	CASSLSGKQGLLGNEQFF
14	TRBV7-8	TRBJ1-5	CASSFGTSNQPQHF
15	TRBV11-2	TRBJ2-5	CASSLSTGGGETQYF
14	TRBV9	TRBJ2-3	CASSVVDYTDTQYF
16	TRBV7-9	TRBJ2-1	CASSATQGSSYNEQFF
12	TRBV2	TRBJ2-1	CASSLYNNEQFF
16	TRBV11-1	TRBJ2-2	CASSPQSGGRSGELFF
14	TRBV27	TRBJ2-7	CASSLMGAAYEQYF
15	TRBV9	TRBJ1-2	CASSSQSGTAYGYTF